This passage covers 2 T cell receptor beta chains from one sample sequenced in a study of blood T cell repertoires in COVID-19. TCRdb's table, derived via immunoSEQ multiplex PCR, lists solely in-frame clones and lacks some. Of 97,000 or so clones detected, just over 90% appear once; the ten largest clones hold 4.5% to 5.5%. Sequences were obtained from peripheral blood. Source of these receptors: a man in his forties or fifties with acute or convalescent COVID-19.

This chain links TRBV3-1 (or the pseudogene TRBV3-2) with TRBJ2-7; 7 bases agree with TRBD1. The CDR3 length is 16 residues. The ends lost 1 base at V and 4 bases at J; junction bases unmatched: 10. Germline CDR1 is LGHDT and CDR2 is YNNKEL (reference sequence). Here the CDR3 DNA reads TGTGCCAGCAGCCAAGCGGCCAGGGGGTTCTTTTACGAGCAGTACTTC. Translation: CASSQAARGFFYEQYF.

The chain uses TRBV7-9 and TRBJ2-7, with 9 bases that match TRBD1. Per the germline V gene, CDR1 is SEHNR and CDR2 is FQNEAQ (reference sequence). This CDR3 region has 14 residues. Losses at the gene ends were 1 base for V and 5 bases for J; bases not matched to a gene: 3. Here the CDR3 reads CASSLERTGDEQYF. The CDR3 nucleotides are TGTGCCAGCAGCTTAGAAAGGACAGGGGACGAGCAGTACTTC.